This TCR beta chain was captured in a study of cytotoxic CD8 clonotypes in ibrutinib-treated CLL. Study summary: With a range of 6 to 36, the median treatment time before response samples were taken was more than nine months. Overall study results and limits: In sustained-remission versus progressing patients, sampling times differed. Clonality was elevated at ibrutinib response and had returned toward baseline at progression.

The CDR3 totals 15 residues. The V end lost 1 base, the J end lost 3 bases, and 9 bases lay between the germline ends. Germline-derived CDR1 and CDR2 are SGHTA and FQGNSA. In regard to this clone: Its matching antigen is unknown.

Target depth was 1 in 200,000 to 1 in 1 million T cells, about 10x per clonotype. Data came from immunoSEQ multiplex PCR; TCRdb stores just in-frame clones and leaves some out. Among 85,000 or so clones listed, around 79% were seen once. The V gene is TRBV7-2, the J gene TRBJ2-2; D remains ambiguous. The specimen comprised PBMCs, sampled after 12 months of ibrutinib treatment. This receptor was taken from a human donor with chronic lymphocytic leukemia. The CDR3 region is CASSLGAWDTGELFF. CDR3 bases: TGTGCCAGCAGCTTAGGGGCTTGGGACACCGGGGAGCTGTTTTTT. Combining the CDR3 with reference TRBV7-2 and TRBJ2-2 gives the whole variable domain GAGVSQSPSNKVTEKGKDVELRCDPISGHTALYWYRQSLGQGLEFLIYFQGNSAPDKSGLPSDRFSAERTGGSVSTLTIQRTQQEDSAVYLCASSLGAWDTGELFFGEGSRLTVL.